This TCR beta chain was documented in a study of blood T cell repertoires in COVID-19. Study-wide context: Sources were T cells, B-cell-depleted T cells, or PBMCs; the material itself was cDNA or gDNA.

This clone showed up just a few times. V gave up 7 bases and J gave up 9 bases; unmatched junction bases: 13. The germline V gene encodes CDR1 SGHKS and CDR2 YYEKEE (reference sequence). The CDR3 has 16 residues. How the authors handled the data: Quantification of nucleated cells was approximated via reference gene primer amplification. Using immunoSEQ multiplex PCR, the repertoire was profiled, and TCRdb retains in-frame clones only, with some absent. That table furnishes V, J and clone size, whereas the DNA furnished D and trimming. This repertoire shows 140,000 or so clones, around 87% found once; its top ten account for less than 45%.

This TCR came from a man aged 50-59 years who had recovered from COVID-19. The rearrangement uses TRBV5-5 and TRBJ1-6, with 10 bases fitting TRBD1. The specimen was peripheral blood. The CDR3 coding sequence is TGTGCCAGCGACGACTTCCAGACAGGGGGCTCTTCACCCCTCCACTTT. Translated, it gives CASDDFQTGGSSPLHF. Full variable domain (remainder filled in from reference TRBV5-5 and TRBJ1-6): DAGVTQSPTHLIKTRGQQVTLRCSPISGHKSVSWYQQVLGQGPQFIFQYYEKEERGRGNFPDRFSARQFPNYSSELNVNALLLGDSALYLCASDDFQTGGSSPLHFGNGTRLTVT.